Listed below are T cell receptor beta chains from one sample, sequenced in a study of TIL therapy for anti-PD-1-resistant metastatic lung cancer. Libraries were prepared by immunoSEQ multiplex PCR; TCRdb keeps only in-frame clonotypes and omits some of them. This table holds some 20,000 clones, about 75% found once. The material was blood, obtained at baseline. The receptors here all came from a person aged 30 to 80 with non-small cell lung cancer. CDR3s leave out the opening cysteine and the closing phenylalanine or tryptophan.

TRBV29-1 | SVKFQGSYNEQF
TRBV5-8 | ASSVLGGGTDTQY
TRBV9 | ASSVGENLNEKLF
TRBV7-3 | ASSSSGGAWETQY
TRBV11-3 | ASSLGPGGPGEEQF
TRBV19 | ATLDRAGANTEAF
TRBV7-6 | ASSLVTSGANEQF
TRBV3-1/TRBV3-2 | ASSQDRAASSTDTQY
TRBV27 | ASSLGTQQF
TRBV18 | ASSPADRVNSPLH
TRBV7-3 | ASSWTKNNEQF
TRBV2 | ASSGQGGSPLH
TRBV28 | ASSPRQVSNEKLF
TRBV7-8 | ASSFSAASSGNTIY
TRBV7-9 | ASSYGTVLGTEAF
TRBV7-9 | ASSLGGTGSGSYGYT
TRBV4-3 | ASSQGVAGAGETQY
TRBV24-1 | ATSDKRAGWDGYT
TRBV18 | ASSPHRGVGNTEAF
TRBV2 | ASSGPTSGSGDTQY
TRBV3-1/TRBV3-2 | ASSPGEPYNSPLH
TRBV11-3 | ASSPEGGSYNEQF
TRBV3-1/TRBV3-2 | ASSRELAGNEQF
TRBV7-2 | ASSSGGRHETQY
TRBV13 | ASSRGPSGEQY
TRBV19 | ASSIDDRGPGYGYT
TRBV7-2 | ASSERAGGRETQY
TRBV5-4 | ASRLGGRTEAF
TRBV7-2 | ASSWGGGNQPQH
TRBV7-9 | ASSPIAGGAGELF
TRBV4-2 | ASSLGFPDREDQPQH
TRBV19 | ASKGASSGELF
TRBV9 | ASSARGSGVQETQY
TRBV9 | ASSGREAASYNEQF
TRBV18 | ASSTTSGGPYEQY
TRBV30 | ASNLGGGLASGELF
TRBV6-5 | ASSSVPGITGELF
TRBV5-1 | ASRVGFGGSSYNEQF
TRBV7-9 | ASSLGWGSGNTIY
TRBV5-6 | ASSLNRLGGDTQY
TRBV7-6 | ASSLALTVNTEAF
TRBV27 | ASSLGQGQY
TRBV5-5 | ASSFDPGLPAQH
TRBV11-2 | ASSRDRDTEAF
TRBV23-1 | ASSRARGSPSYGYT